This T cell receptor (beta chain) was identified during a study of shared clonotypes between healthy human individuals. The study's findings and limits: Against clonotypes common to all four donors, non-shared ones had lower generation probabilities.

Assay used: immunoSEQ multiplex PCR; TCRdb lists only in-frame clones, some missing. The table includes roughly 530,000 clones, 90% to 96% detected once. This CDR3 comprises 13 residues. Germline CDR1 SGHRS, CDR2 YFSETQ. J was trimmed by 6 bases and V by 4 bases; bases with no gene match: 4. Of note for this clone: Its antigen is not known.

The sequenced material came from naive CD4+ T cells sorted from blood. As to subset: CD45RA+ positively selected. The chain recombines TRBV5-1 with TRBJ1-2; 9 bases agree with TRBD1. The sequence came from a woman in her 30s in good health. CDR3 residues: CASSQGQGHGYTF. The CDR3 nucleotides read TGCGCCAGCAGCCAAGGACAGGGGCATGGCTACACCTTC. Full variable domain (outside the CDR3, taken from reference TRBV5-1 and TRBJ1-2): KAGVTQTPRYLIKTRGQQVTLSCSPISGHRSVSWYQQTPGQGLQFLFEYFSETQRNKGNFPGRFSGRQFSNSRSEMNVSTLELGDSALYLCASSQGQGHGYTFGSGTRLTVV.